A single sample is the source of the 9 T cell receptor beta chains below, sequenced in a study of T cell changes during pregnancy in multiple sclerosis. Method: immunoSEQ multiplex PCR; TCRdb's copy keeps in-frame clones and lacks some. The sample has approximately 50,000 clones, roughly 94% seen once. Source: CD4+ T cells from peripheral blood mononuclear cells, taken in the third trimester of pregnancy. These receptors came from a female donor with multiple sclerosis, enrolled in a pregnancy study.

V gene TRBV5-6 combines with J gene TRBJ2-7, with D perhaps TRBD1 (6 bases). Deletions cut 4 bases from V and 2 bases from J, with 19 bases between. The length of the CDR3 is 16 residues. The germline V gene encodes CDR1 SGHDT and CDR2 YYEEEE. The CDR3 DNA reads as TGTGCCAGCAGCCAGGTATTGACAGGCGTGACCTACGAGCAGTACTTC. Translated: CASSQVLTGVTYEQYF.

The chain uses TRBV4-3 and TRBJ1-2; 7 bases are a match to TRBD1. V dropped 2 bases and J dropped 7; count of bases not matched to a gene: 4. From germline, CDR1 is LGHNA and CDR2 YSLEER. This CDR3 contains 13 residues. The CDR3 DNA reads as TGCGCCAGCAGCCAAAGGCCAGGGGGTGGCTACACCTTC. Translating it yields CASSQRPGGGYTF.

The CDR3 is CASSFPAGGLWRQFF. The CDR3 nucleotides read TGTGCCAGCAGCTTTCCAGCGGGAGGGCTCTGGCGCCAGTTCTTC. V gene TRBV7-2 combines with J gene TRBJ2-1, with 10 positions matching TRBD2. Trimming took 3 bases from V and 13 from J; bases not matched to a gene: 12. The V gene's germline CDR1 is SGHTA and CDR2 FQGNSA. The CDR3 extends over 15 amino acids. Using reference TRBV7-2 and TRBJ2-1 for the parts outside the CDR3, the full variable domain is GAGVSQSPSNKVTEKGKDVELRCDPISGHTALYWYRQSLGQGLEFLIYFQGNSAPDKSGLPSDRFSAERTGGSVSTLTIQRTQQEDSAVYLCASSFPAGGLWRQFFGPGTRLTVL.

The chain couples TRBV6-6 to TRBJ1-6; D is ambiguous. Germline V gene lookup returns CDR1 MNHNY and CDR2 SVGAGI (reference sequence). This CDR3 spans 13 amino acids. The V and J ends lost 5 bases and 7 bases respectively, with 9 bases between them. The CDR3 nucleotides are TGTGCCAGCAGTCCCCCACAGAATTCACCCCTCCACTTT. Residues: CASSPPQNSPLHF.

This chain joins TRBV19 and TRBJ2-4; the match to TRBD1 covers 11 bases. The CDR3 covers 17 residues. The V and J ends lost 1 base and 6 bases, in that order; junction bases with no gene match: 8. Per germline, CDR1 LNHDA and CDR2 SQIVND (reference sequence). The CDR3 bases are TGTGCCAGTAGTATAGGGGACCGGGGACAGGGGGTAAACATTCAGTACTTC. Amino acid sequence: CASSIGDRGQGVNIQYF.

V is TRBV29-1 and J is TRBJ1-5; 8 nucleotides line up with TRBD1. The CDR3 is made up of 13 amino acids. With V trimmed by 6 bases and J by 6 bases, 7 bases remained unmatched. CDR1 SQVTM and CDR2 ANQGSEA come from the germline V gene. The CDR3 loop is CSVLGQGGQPQHF. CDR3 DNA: TGCAGCGTACTCGGACAGGGAGGTCAGCCCCAGCATTTT. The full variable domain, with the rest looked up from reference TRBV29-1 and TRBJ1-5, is SAVISQKPSRDICQRGTSLTIQCQVDSQVTMMFWYRQQPGQSLTLIATANQGSEATYESGFVIDKFPISRPNLTFSTLTVSNMSPEDSSIYLCSVLGQGGQPQHFGDGTRLSIL.

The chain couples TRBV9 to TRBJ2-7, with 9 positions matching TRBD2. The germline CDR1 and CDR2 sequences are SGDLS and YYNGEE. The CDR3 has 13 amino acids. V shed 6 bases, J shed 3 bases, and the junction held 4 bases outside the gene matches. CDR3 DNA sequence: TGTGCCAGCAATCAGCGGGGGGACTACGAGCAGTACTTC. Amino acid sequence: CASNQRGDYEQYF.

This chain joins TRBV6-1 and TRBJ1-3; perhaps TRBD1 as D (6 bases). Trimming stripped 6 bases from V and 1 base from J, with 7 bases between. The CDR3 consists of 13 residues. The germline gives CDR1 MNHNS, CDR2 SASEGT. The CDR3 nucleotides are TGTGCCAGCAGACAGGGATCTGGAAACACCATATATTTT. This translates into CASRQGSGNTIYF.

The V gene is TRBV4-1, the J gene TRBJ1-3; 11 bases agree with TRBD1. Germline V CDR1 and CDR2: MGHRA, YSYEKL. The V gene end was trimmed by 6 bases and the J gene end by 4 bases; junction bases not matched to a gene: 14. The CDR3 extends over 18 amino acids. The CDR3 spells CASSTIGDRGAKGNTIYF. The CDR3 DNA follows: TGCGCCAGCAGTACAATCGGGGACAGGGGGGCTAAAGGAAACACCATATATTTT.